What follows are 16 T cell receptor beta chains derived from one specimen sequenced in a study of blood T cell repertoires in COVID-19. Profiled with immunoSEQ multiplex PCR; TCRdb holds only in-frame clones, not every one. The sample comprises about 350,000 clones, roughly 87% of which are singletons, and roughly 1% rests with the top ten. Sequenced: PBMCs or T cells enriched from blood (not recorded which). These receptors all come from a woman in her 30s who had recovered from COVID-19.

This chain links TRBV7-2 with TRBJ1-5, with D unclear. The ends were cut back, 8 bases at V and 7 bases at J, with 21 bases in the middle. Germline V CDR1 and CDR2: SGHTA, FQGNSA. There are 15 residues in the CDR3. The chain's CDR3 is CASSLDPGSEQPQHF. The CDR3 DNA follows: TGTGCCAGCTCCCTCGATCCGGGGAGTGAACAGCCCCAGCATTTT.

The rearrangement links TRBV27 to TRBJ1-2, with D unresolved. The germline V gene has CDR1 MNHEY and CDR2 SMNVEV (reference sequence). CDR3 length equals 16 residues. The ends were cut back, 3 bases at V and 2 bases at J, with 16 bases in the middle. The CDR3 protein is CASSFSTPAGNYGYTF. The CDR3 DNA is TGTGCCAGCAGTTTTTCGACGCCGGCAGGAAACTATGGCTACACCTTC.

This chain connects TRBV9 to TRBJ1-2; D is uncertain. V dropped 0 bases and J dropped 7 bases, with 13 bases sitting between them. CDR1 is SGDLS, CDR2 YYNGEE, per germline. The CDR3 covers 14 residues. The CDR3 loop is CASSVAATRSGYTF. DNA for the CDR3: TGTGCCAGCAGCGTAGCTGCGACGAGGAGTGGCTACACCTTC.

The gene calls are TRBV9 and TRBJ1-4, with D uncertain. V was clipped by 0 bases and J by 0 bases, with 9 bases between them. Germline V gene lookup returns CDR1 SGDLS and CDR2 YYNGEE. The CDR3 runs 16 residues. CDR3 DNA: TGTGCCAGCAGCGTAGGTCGAGACACAACTAATGAAAAACTGTTTTTT. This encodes CASSVGRDTTNEKLFF. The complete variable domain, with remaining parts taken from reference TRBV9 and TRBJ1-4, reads DSGVTQTPKHLITATGQRVTLRCSPRSGDLSVYWYQQSLDQGLQFLIQYYNGEERAKGNILERFSAQQFPDLHSELNLSSLELGDSALYFCASSVGRDTTNEKLFFGSGTQLSVL.

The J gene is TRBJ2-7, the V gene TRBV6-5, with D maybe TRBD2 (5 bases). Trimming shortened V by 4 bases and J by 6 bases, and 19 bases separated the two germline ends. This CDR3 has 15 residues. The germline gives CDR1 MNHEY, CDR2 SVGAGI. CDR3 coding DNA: TGTGCCAGCAGTTTAGGGAGCTACGGGGTCTCCGAGCAGTACTTC. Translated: CASSLGSYGVSEQYF.

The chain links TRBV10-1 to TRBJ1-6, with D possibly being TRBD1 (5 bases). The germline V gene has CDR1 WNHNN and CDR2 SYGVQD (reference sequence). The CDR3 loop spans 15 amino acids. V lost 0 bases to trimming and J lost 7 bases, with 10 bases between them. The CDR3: CASSESAGRNSPLHF. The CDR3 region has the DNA TGCGCCAGCAGTGAGTCGGCAGGGAGGAATTCACCCCTCCACTTT.

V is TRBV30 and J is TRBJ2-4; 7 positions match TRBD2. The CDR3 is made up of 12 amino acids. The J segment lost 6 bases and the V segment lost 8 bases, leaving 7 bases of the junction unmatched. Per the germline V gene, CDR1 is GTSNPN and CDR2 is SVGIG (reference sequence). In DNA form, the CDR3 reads TGTGCCAGCCACCCGGGGGGAAACATTCAGTACTTC. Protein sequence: CASHPGGNIQYF. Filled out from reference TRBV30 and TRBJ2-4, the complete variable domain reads SQTIHQWPATLVQPVGSPLSLECTVEGTSNPNLYWYRQAAGRGLQLLFYSVGIGQISSEVPQNLSASRPQDRQFILSSKKLLLSDSGFYLCASHPGGNIQYFGAGTRLSVL.

For the CDR3, the DNA is TGTGCCAGCAGCGTAGGTACCTACGAGGTGACAGATACGCAGTATTTT. Its translation is CASSVGTYEVTDTQYF. V gene TRBV9 combines with J gene TRBJ2-3; no firm D call. CDR3 size: 16 residues. V shed 0 bases and J shed 3 bases, with 14 bases lying between them. The germline V gene has CDR1 SGDLS and CDR2 YYNGEE.

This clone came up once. CDR3 amino acids: CASSPQGFATQYF. CDR3 DNA: TGTGCCAGCTCACCACAGGGGTTTGCGACCCAGTACTTC. This chain joins TRBV18 and TRBJ2-5; a possible D gene is TRBD1 (5 bases). The V end was cut by 1 base, the J end by 7 bases, with 10 bases between. From germline, CDR1 is KGHSH and CDR2 LQKENI. The CDR3 totals 13 residues.

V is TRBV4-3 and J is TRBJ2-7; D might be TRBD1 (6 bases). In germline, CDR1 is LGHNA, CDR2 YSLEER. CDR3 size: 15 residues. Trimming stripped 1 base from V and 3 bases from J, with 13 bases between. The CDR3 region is CASSQGRTAYYEQYF. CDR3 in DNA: TGCGCCAGCAGCCAAGGTCGGACAGCCTACTACGAGCAGTACTTC.

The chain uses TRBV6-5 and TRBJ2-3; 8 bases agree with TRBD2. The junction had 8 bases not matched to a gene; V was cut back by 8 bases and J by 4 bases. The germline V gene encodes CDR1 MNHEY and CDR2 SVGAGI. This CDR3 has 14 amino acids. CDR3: CASGTGGPPDTQYF. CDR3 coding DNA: TGTGCCAGCGGAACGGGGGGGCCACCAGATACGCAGTATTTT.

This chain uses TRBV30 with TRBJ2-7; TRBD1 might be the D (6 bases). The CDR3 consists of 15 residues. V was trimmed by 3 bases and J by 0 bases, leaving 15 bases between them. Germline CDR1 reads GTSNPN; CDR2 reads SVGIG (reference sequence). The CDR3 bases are TGTGCCTGGAGGGCCCGGGACACAAGCTCCTACGAGCAGTACTTC. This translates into CAWRARDTSSYEQYF.

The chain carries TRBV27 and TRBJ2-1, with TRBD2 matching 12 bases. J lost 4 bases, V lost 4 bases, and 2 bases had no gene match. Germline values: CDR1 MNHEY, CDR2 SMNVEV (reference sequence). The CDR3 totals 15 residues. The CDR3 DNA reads TGTGCCAGCAGTTCCCTAGCGGGGGGGTACAATGAGCAGTTCTTC. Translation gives CASSSLAGGYNEQFF.

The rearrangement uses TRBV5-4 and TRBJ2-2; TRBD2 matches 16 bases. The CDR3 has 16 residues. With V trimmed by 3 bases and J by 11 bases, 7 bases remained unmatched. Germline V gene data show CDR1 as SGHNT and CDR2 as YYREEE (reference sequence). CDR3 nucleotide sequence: TGTGCCAGCAGCTCGGGACTAGCGGGGGGGCCTGGTGAGCTGTTTTTT. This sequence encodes CASSSGLAGGPGELFF.

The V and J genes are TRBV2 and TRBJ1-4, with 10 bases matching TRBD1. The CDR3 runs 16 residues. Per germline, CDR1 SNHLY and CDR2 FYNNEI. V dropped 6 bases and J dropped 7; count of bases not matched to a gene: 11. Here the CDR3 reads CASSGQGVDGGEKLFF. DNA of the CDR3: TGTGCCAGCAGCGGACAGGGGGTAGATGGCGGTGAAAAACTGTTTTTT.

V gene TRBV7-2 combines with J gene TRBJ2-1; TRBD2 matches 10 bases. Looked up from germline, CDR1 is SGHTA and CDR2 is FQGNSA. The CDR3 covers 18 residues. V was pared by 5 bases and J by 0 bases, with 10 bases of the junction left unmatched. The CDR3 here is CASSLEFSGGFSYNEQFF. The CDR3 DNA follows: TGTGCCAGCAGCCTCGAATTTAGCGGGGGGTTCTCCTACAATGAGCAGTTCTTC.